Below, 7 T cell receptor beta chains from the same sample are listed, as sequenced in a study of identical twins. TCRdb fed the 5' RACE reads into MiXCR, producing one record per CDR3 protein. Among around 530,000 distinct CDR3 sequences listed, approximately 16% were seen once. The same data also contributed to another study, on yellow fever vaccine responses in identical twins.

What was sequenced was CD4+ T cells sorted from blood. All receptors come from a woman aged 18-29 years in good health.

CDR3 nucleotides: TGTGCCAGCAGCTTGGGCGTGGGGACCCAGTACTTC. This gives the protein CASSLGVGTQYF. V gene TRBV7-2 combines with J gene TRBJ2-5; the D is unclear. Trimming left V 3 bases short and J 7 bases short, with 9 bases between. The CDR3 contains 12 residues. The germline V gene encodes CDR1 SGHTA and CDR2 FQGNSA.

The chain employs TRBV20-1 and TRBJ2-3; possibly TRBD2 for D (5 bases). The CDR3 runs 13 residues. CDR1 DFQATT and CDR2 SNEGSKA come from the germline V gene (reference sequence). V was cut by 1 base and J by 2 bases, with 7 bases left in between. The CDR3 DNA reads TGCAGTGCTAGAGCGGGGTTCACAGATACGCAGTATTTT. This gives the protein CSARAGFTDTQYF.

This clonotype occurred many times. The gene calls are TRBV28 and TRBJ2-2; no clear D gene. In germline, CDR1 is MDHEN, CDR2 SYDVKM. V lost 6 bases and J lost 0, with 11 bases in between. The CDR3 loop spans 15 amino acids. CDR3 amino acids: CASRRTWANTGELFF. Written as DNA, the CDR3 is TGTGCCAGCAGGCGCACTTGGGCGAACACCGGGGAGCTGTTTTTT.

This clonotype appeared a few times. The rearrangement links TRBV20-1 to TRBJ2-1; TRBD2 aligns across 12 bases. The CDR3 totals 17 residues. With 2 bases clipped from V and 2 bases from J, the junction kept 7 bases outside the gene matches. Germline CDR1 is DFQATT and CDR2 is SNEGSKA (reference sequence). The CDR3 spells CSARNLAGGPAYNEQFF. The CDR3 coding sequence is TGCAGTGCTAGAAATCTAGCGGGAGGGCCGGCCTACAATGAGCAGTTCTTC.

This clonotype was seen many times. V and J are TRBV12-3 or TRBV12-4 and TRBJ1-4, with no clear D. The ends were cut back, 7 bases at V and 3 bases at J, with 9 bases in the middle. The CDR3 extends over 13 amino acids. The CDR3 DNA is TGTGCCAGCACCCTGATACCTAATGAAAAACTGTTTTTT. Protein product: CASTLIPNEKLFF.

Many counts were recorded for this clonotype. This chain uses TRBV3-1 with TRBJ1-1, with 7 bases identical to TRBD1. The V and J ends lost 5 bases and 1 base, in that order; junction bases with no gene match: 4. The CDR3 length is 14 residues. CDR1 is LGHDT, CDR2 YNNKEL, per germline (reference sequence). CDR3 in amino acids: CASSWGQTNTEAFF. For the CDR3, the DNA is TGTGCCAGCAGCTGGGGACAGACGAACACTGAAGCTTTCTTT.

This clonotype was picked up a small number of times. The CDR3 loop reads CSARATGNTGELFF. The DNA of the CDR3 is TGCAGTGCGAGGGCGACTGGGAACACCGGGGAGCTGTTTTTT. The V call is TRBV20-1, the J call TRBJ2-2; D possibly corresponds to TRBD2 (5 bases). The germline CDR1 and CDR2 sequences are DFQATT and SNEGSKA (reference sequence). The CDR3 has 14 residues. V gave up 6 bases and J gave up 1 base, with 12 bases separating them.